The subject of this entry is one T cell receptor (beta chain). The antigen this receptor binds is unknown. No qualities accompany the bases; no much larger clone lies one base away. Library preparation used the immunoSEQ multiplex PCR assay. The authors' pipeline ran thus. A statistical classification framework was built to diagnose cytomegalovirus status from the catalog of TCR beta chain sequences. TCRdb's version of the immuneACCESS table is confined to in-frame rearrangements and falls short of the full clone set. An unresolved V gene accounts for under half of the shortfall where checked; the remainder is of unknown origin. From that table come the V and J calls and clone size; the DNA was used to work out D and trimming. The sample table lists about 250,000 clones, 80% to 90% of them with a count of one. Of the sample, 2.6% is held by the ten largest clones. Donors formed part of the validation cohort, which comprised 120 or so subjects and was distinct from the first cohort of several hundred subjects.

From its cysteine to its phenylalanine, the CDR3 spans 13 amino acids. The only DNA kept is the CDR3, 39 bases in frame from the first base. According to the germline V gene (reference sequence), CDR1 reads SEHNR and CDR2 reads FQNEAQ. Germline trimming: 5 bases from V, 7 bases from J; junction bases outside gene matches: 6. This sample is part of a study of cytomegalovirus exposure and HLA in healthy donors (dated by TCRdb to between 2016 and 2019). With regard to the full study: The 650 to 750 repertoires of the first cohort and the 120 validation repertoires were produced on the same platform, according to a later analysis. The study aimed to test whether cataloging public T cell receptors could reveal signatures of past pathogen exposure. In addition to the first cohort of 500 to 850 subjects, a separate validation cohort of 120 different subjects was used. To predict cytomegalovirus infection status, the study combined high-throughput TCR immunosequencing, statistical association of individual TCRs with disease status, and machine learning.

General conclusions and limits of the study: A total of 150 to 200 TCR beta chains were listed by the study as associated with cytomegalovirus. A later analysis found that TCRs clustered in the first cohort also tended to co-occur in the 95 to 150 validation repertoires, with 90% to 95% of cluster scores above 0. Cytomegalovirus status was reported to be diagnosed by the classifier with high specificity and sensitivity in both the original and validation cohorts. A later analysis had no HLA typing for the validation cohort, so co-occurrence there was scored across all 130 or so repertoires. In vitro tests confirmed that three of the cytomegalovirus-associated TCR beta chains recognize cytomegalovirus antigens. The authors suggested that the approach could potentially be extended to other disease states and immunological phenotypes. Most TCR sequences were observed very rarely across donors, whereas some public TCRs were present in many individuals.

The chain is encoded by TRBV7-9 joined to TRBJ2-7; TRBD1 aligns with 9 central bases. The source material was PBMCs. This sequence was found in a man between 18 and 35 years old in good health and CMV-seronegative. Here is the DNA: TGTGCCAGCAGCCGCCGGGACAGGGATGAGCAGTACTTC. This yields the protein CASSRRDRDEQYF.